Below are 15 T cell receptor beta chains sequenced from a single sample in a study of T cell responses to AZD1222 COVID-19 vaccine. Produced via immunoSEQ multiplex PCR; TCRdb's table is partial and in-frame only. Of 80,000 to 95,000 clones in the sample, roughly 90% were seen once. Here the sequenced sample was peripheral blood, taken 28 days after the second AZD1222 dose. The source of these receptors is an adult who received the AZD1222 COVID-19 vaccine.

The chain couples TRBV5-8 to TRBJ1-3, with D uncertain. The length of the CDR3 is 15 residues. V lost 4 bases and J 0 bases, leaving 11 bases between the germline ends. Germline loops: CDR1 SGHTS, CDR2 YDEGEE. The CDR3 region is CASSIVYGSGNTIYF. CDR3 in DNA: TGTGCCAGCAGCATTGTGTATGGCTCTGGAAACACCATATATTTT.

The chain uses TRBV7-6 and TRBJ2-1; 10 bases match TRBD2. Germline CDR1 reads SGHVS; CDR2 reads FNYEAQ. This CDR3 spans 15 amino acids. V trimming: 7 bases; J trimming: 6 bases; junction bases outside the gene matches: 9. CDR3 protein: CASNFLAGVVNEQFF. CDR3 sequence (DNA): TGTGCCAGCAACTTTCTAGCGGGAGTTGTCAATGAGCAGTTCTTC.

The CDR3 region has the DNA TGTGCCTGGACCATGGACAGGGTTAATTCACCCCTCCACTTT. Its translation is CAWTMDRVNSPLHF. This chain links TRBV30 with TRBJ1-6; 8 bases agree with TRBD1. The CDR3 totals 14 residues. V lost 4 bases and J lost 6; bases outside the gene matches: 5. CDR1 is GTSNPN, CDR2 SVGIG, per germline (reference sequence).

This CDR3 reads CASSSSLLAGVGGEQFF. The DNA for the CDR3 is TGTGCCAGCAGCTCGTCGTTACTAGCGGGAGTAGGGGGTGAGCAGTTCTTC. This sequence joins TRBV7-2 and TRBJ2-1; 11 nucleotides line up with TRBD2. V was pared by 4 bases and J by 9 bases, with 14 bases of the junction left unmatched. Germline-derived CDR1 and CDR2 are SGHTA and FQGNSA. The CDR3 sequence is 17 residues long.

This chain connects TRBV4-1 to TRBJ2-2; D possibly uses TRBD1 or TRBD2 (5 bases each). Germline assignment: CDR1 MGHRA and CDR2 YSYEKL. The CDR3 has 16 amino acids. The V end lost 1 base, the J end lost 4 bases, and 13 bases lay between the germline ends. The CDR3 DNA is TGCGCCAGCAGCCAAGCAGGGACCCAGCTCACCGGGGAGCTGTTTTTT. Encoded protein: CASSQAGTQLTGELFF.

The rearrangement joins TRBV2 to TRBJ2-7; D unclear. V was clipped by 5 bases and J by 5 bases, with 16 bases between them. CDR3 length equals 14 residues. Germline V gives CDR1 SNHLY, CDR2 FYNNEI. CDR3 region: CASSRIDPGDEQYF. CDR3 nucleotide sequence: TGTGCCAGCAGTCGTATCGATCCTGGCGACGAGCAGTACTTC.

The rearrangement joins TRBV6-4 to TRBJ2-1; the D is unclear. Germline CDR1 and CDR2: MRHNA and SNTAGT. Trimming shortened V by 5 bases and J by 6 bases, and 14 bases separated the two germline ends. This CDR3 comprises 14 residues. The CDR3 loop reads CASSLEATGNEQFF. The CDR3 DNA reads TGTGCCAGCAGTCTTGAGGCGACCGGCAATGAGCAGTTCTTC.

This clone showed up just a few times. CDR3 coding DNA: TGTGCCAGCAGTGCAGGGGATACAGCCTACGAGCAGTACTTC. This translates into CASSAGDTAYEQYF. The rearrangement links TRBV6-2 or TRBV6-3 to TRBJ2-7, with a weak D call TRBD1 (6 bases). CDR1 is MNHEY and CDR2 is SVGEGT in the germline V gene. The CDR3 is 14 amino acids. V lost 5 bases and J 2 bases, leaving 13 bases between the germline ends.

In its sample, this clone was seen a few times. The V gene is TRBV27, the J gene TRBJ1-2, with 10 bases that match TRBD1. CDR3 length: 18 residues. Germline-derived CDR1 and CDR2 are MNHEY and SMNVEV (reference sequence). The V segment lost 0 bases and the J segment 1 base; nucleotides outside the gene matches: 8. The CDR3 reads CASSLSPRRDRGNYGYTF. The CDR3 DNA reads TGTGCCAGCAGTTTATCGCCCCGGCGGGACAGGGGTAACTATGGCTACACCTTC.

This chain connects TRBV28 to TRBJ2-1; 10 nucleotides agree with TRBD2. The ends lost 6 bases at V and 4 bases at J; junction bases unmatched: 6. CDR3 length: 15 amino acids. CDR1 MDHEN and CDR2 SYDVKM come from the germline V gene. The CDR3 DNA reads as TGTGCCAGCAGGGCCGGACTAGCGGCTTACAATGAGCAGTTCTTC. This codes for CASRAGLAAYNEQFF.

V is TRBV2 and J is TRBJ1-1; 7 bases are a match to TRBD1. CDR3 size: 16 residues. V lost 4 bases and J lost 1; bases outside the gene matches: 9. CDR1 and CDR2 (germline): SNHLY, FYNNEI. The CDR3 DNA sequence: TGTGCCAGCAGTGCGGGACAGCCCGGGGGGAACACTGAAGCTTTCTTT. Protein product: CASSAGQPGGNTEAFF.

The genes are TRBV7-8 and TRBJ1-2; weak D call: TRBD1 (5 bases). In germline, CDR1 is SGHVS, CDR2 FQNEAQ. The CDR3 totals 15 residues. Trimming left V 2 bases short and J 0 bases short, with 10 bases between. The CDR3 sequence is CASSLRGVTNYGYTF. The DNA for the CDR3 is TGTGCCAGCAGCTTACGGGGGGTAACTAACTATGGCTACACCTTC. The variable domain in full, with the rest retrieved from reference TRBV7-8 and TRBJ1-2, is GAGVSQSPRYKVAKRGQDVALRCDPISGHVSLFWYQQALGQGPEFLTYFQNEAQLDKSGLPSDRFFAERPEGSVSTLKIQRTQQEDSAVYLCASSLRGVTNYGYTFGSGTRLTVV.

CDR3 region: CASSLSRSTGELFF. The CDR3 DNA reads TGTGCCAGCAGCTTGTCTCGCTCGACCGGGGAGCTGTTTTTT. The chain is built from TRBV7-3 and TRBJ2-2; unclear D gene. Trimming removed 3 bases at V and 5 bases at J, with 10 bases between. This CDR3 comprises 14 residues. Germline values: CDR1 SGHTA, CDR2 FQGTGA.

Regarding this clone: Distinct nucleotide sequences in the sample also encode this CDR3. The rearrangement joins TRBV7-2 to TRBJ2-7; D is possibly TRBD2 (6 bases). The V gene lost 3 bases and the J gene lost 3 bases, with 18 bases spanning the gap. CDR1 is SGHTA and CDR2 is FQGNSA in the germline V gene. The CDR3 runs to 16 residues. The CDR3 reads CASSLGQGLRGYEQYF. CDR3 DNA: TGTGCCAGCAGCTTGGGGCAGGGACTCAGAGGCTACGAGCAGTACTTC. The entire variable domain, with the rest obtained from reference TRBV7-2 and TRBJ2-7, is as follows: GAGVSQSPSNKVTEKGKDVELRCDPISGHTALYWYRQSLGQGLEFLIYFQGNSAPDKSGLPSDRFSAERTGGSVSTLTIQRTQQEDSAVYLCASSLGQGLRGYEQYFGPGTRLTVT.

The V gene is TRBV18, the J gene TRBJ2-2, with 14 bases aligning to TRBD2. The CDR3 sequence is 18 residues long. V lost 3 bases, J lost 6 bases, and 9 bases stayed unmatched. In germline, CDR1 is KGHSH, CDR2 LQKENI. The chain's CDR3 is CASSPKGLAGVLPGELFF. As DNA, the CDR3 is TGTGCCAGCTCACCTAAGGGACTAGCGGGAGTCTTACCCGGGGAGCTGTTTTTT.